A selection of T cell receptor beta chains follows, all from one sample in a study of shared clonotypes between healthy human individuals. TCRdb's copy holds only in-frame clones and misses some; the assay was immunoSEQ multiplex PCR. The profile shows approximately 470,000 clones, approximately 81% of them singletons. The specimen sequenced was PBMCs. These receptor sequences come from a woman in her forties in good health. Some clones in this sample may be carry-over from other donors' samples. The CDR3 runs from the conserved cysteine through the conserved F or W. A D gene is named only where the DNA matches it firmly. The size of a clone is reported for some rows only, either as once, few or many, or as a class for expanded clones.

d_call: TRBD1; cdr3_length: 16; j_call: TRBJ2-7; v_call: TRBV7-2; clone_size: .; cdr3_nt: TGTGCCAGCAGCTTCCGGACAGGGCCTAGCTCCTACGAGCAGTACTTC; cdr3_aa: CASSFRTGPSSYEQYF
d_call: .; cdr3_length: 13; j_call: TRBJ2-2; v_call: TRBV10-1; clone_size: .; cdr3_nt: TGCGCCAGCAGTGTTCCGGGAACCGGGGAGCTGTTTTTT; cdr3_aa: CASSVPGTGELFF
d_call: TRBD1; cdr3_length: 12; j_call: TRBJ2-1; v_call: TRBV19; clone_size: .; cdr3_nt: TGTGCCAGTAGTACAGGGACAGGCGGTCAGTTCTTC; cdr3_aa: CASSTGTGGQFF
d_call: TRBD2; cdr3_length: 15; j_call: TRBJ2-3; v_call: TRBV5-4; clone_size: few; cdr3_nt: TGTGCCAGCAGCGCGGGAGGAGTAGGCACAGATACGCAGTATTTT; cdr3_aa: CASSAGGVGTDTQYF
d_call: .; cdr3_length: 14; j_call: TRBJ2-2; v_call: TRBV27; clone_size: .; cdr3_nt: TGTGCCAGCAGTTCGGCCCAGCGTACCGGGGAGCTGTTTTTT; cdr3_aa: CASSSAQRTGELFF
d_call: TRBD2; cdr3_length: 15; j_call: TRBJ2-4; v_call: TRBV5-1; clone_size: .; cdr3_nt: TGCGCCAGCAGCACCGCGGCTAGCGGGAGAAACATTCAGTACTTC; cdr3_aa: CASSTAASGRNIQYF
d_call: .; cdr3_length: 15; j_call: TRBJ2-2; v_call: TRBV5-1; clone_size: .; cdr3_nt: TGCGCCAGCAGCTTGTTCCAGCCGAACACCGGGGAGCTGTTTTTT; cdr3_aa: CASSLFQPNTGELFF
d_call: .; cdr3_length: 13; j_call: TRBJ2-5; v_call: TRBV9; clone_size: .; cdr3_nt: TGTGCCAGCAGCGTCAGCCTACAAGAGACCCAGTACTTC; cdr3_aa: CASSVSLQETQYF
d_call: .; cdr3_length: 13; j_call: TRBJ2-7; v_call: TRBV28; clone_size: .; cdr3_nt: TGTGCCACCCGGGGGTCTAGCGTCTACGAGCAGTACTTC; cdr3_aa: CATRGSSVYEQYF
d_call: .; cdr3_length: 12; j_call: TRBJ2-5; v_call: TRBV15; clone_size: .; cdr3_nt: TGTGCCACCAGCAGAGAAGGGGAGACCCAGTACTTC; cdr3_aa: CATSREGETQYF
d_call: TRBD1; cdr3_length: 13; j_call: TRBJ2-1; v_call: TRBV5-1; clone_size: .; cdr3_nt: TGCGCCAGCAGCACCGGGACAGGGAATGAGCAGTTCTTC; cdr3_aa: CASSTGTGNEQFF
d_call: .; cdr3_length: 16; j_call: TRBJ2-2; v_call: TRBV21-1; clone_size: .; cdr3_nt: TGTGCCAGCAGCAAAGAAGGGGTGGTGACCACCGGGGAGCTGTTTTTT; cdr3_aa: CASSKEGVVTTGELFF
d_call: TRBD2; cdr3_length: 15; j_call: TRBJ2-7; v_call: TRBV4-1; clone_size: .; cdr3_nt: TGCGCCAGCAGCCAAGTCCCTAGCGGGGCCTACGAGCAGTACTTC; cdr3_aa: CASSQVPSGAYEQYF
d_call: .; cdr3_length: 13; j_call: TRBJ2-7; v_call: TRBV5-4; clone_size: .; cdr3_nt: TGTGCCAGCAGCTCTCCCCCGCAGAACGAGCAGTACTTC; cdr3_aa: CASSSPPQNEQYF
d_call: TRBD2; cdr3_length: 13; j_call: TRBJ2-5; v_call: TRBV7-2; clone_size: .; cdr3_nt: TGTGCCAGCAGCTCCTCGGGACTAAAGACCCAGTACTTC; cdr3_aa: CASSSSGLKTQYF
d_call: TRBD1; cdr3_length: 14; j_call: TRBJ2-2; v_call: TRBV11-3; clone_size: .; cdr3_nt: TGTGCCAGCAGCTCAAGGACAGGCACCGGGGAGCTGTTTTTT; cdr3_aa: CASSSRTGTGELFF
d_call: TRBD1; cdr3_length: 14; j_call: TRBJ2-7; v_call: TRBV5-1; clone_size: .; cdr3_nt: TGCGCCAGCAGCCCGGGACAGGGGGTAGGGGAGCAGTACTTC; cdr3_aa: CASSPGQGVGEQYF
d_call: .; cdr3_length: 12; j_call: TRBJ1-4; v_call: TRBV9; clone_size: many; cdr3_nt: TGTGCCAGCGACAGCGGACATGAAAAACTGTTTTTT; cdr3_aa: CASDSGHEKLFF
d_call: .; cdr3_length: 11; j_call: TRBJ1-1; v_call: TRBV30; clone_size: .; cdr3_nt: TGTGCCTGGAGCTTCTTTACTGAAGCTTTCTTT; cdr3_aa: CAWSFFTEAFF
d_call: TRBD2; cdr3_length: 14; j_call: TRBJ2-5; v_call: TRBV6-5; clone_size: .; cdr3_nt: TGTGCCAGCAGTGCAGCGGGAGCCCAAGAGACCCAGTACTTC; cdr3_aa: CASSAAGAQETQYF
d_call: .; cdr3_length: 13; j_call: TRBJ2-2; v_call: TRBV6-4; clone_size: .; cdr3_nt: TGTGCCAGCAGTGTAAGCCCGACCGGGGAGCTGTTTTTT; cdr3_aa: CASSVSPTGELFF
d_call: .; cdr3_length: 11; j_call: TRBJ2-1; v_call: TRBV18; clone_size: .; cdr3_nt: TGTGCCAGCTCACCAGGACGGGGAGAAGTCTTC; cdr3_aa: CASSPGRGEVF
d_call: .; cdr3_length: 13; j_call: TRBJ1-5; v_call: TRBV7-2; clone_size: .; cdr3_nt: TGTGCCAGCAGCTTAGGAGGGAGCCAGCCCCAGCATTTT; cdr3_aa: CASSLGGSQPQHF
d_call: TRBD2; cdr3_length: 14; j_call: TRBJ2-7; v_call: TRBV7-9; clone_size: .; cdr3_nt: TGTGCCAGCAGCCCGACTAGCGGGAGTCTCGAGCAGTACTTC; cdr3_aa: CASSPTSGSLEQYF
d_call: TRBD1; cdr3_length: 15; j_call: TRBJ2-6; v_call: TRBV10-3; clone_size: once; cdr3_nt: TGTGCCATCAGCCGGGACAGGGCTGGGGCCAACGTCCTGACTTTC; cdr3_aa: CAISRDRAGANVLTF
d_call: .; cdr3_length: 14; j_call: TRBJ2-1; v_call: TRBV6-6; clone_size: .; cdr3_nt: TGTGCCAGCAGTTACTCACGGGTCTACAATGAGCAGTTCTTC; cdr3_aa: CASSYSRVYNEQFF
d_call: .; cdr3_length: 15; j_call: TRBJ2-2; v_call: TRBV5-1; clone_size: .; cdr3_nt: TGCGCCAGCAGCACCCGGAGGGCGTACACCGGGGAGCTGCTTTTT; cdr3_aa: CASSTRRAYTGELLF
d_call: TRBD1; cdr3_length: 14; j_call: TRBJ2-7; v_call: TRBV7-8; clone_size: .; cdr3_nt: TGTGCCAGCAGCGCCCGGGGACAGGCCTACGAGCAGTACTTC; cdr3_aa: CASSARGQAYEQYF
d_call: TRBD2; cdr3_length: 17; j_call: TRBJ2-1; v_call: TRBV6-1; clone_size: .; cdr3_nt: TGTGCCAGCAGTGGAACCCGGACTAGCGGGACCTACAATGAGCAGTTCTTC; cdr3_aa: CASSGTRTSGTYNEQFF
d_call: TRBD2; cdr3_length: 16; j_call: TRBJ2-1; v_call: TRBV7-9; clone_size: .; cdr3_nt: TGTGCCAGCAGCCCCCCCGGGACTAGCGGGATGAGGGAGCAGTTCTTC; cdr3_aa: CASSPPGTSGMREQFF
d_call: TRBD2; cdr3_length: 15; j_call: TRBJ2-7; v_call: TRBV7-8; clone_size: .; cdr3_nt: TGTGCCAGCAGCTTACTAGCGGACCTCTCCTACGAGCAGTACTTC; cdr3_aa: CASSLLADLSYEQYF
d_call: TRBD1; cdr3_length: 13; j_call: TRBJ2-3; v_call: TRBV28; clone_size: few; cdr3_nt: TGTGCCAGCAGTCGGACAGGGCCAGATACGCAGTATTTT; cdr3_aa: CASSRTGPDTQYF
d_call: .; cdr3_length: 12; j_call: TRBJ1-1; v_call: TRBV4-1; clone_size: few; cdr3_nt: TGCGCCAGCAGCCAAAACGGGGCTGAAGCTTTCTTT; cdr3_aa: CASSQNGAEAFF
d_call: TRBD2; cdr3_length: 16; j_call: TRBJ2-5; v_call: TRBV7-2; clone_size: once; cdr3_nt: TGTGCCAGCAGCTTGGGGACTAGCGGGAGGGTGGAGACCCAGTACTTC; cdr3_aa: CASSLGTSGRVETQYF
d_call: .; cdr3_length: 15; j_call: TRBJ2-1; v_call: TRBV28; clone_size: many; cdr3_nt: TGTGCCAGCACCCATAGGGGGAGCTCCTACAATGAGCAGTTCTTC; cdr3_aa: CASTHRGSSYNEQFF
d_call: TRBD1; cdr3_length: 13; j_call: TRBJ1-2; v_call: TRBV6-5; clone_size: .; cdr3_nt: TGTGCCAGCAGTTATTACAGGGGGTCTGGCTACACCTTC; cdr3_aa: CASSYYRGSGYTF
d_call: .; cdr3_length: 15; j_call: TRBJ2-1; v_call: TRBV11-1; clone_size: .; cdr3_nt: TGTGCCAGCAGCCCCCTCGGAGTGTCCTACAATGAGCAGTTCTTC; cdr3_aa: CASSPLGVSYNEQFF
d_call: TRBD1; cdr3_length: 15; j_call: TRBJ1-1; v_call: TRBV7-2; clone_size: many; cdr3_nt: TGTGCCAGCAGCTTGGGGGACAGGGGTTACACTGAAGCTTTCTTT; cdr3_aa: CASSLGDRGYTEAFF
d_call: TRBD2; cdr3_length: 15; j_call: TRBJ2-1; v_call: TRBV5-6; clone_size: once; cdr3_nt: TGTGCCAGCAGCTTGGTGGCGGGAGGGGGAAATGAGCAGTTCTTC; cdr3_aa: CASSLVAGGGNEQFF
d_call: TRBD2; cdr3_length: 16; j_call: TRBJ2-7; v_call: TRBV7-9; clone_size: .; cdr3_nt: TGTGCCAGCAGCTTAGCTCCGGCTAGCGGATCCTACGAGCAGTACTTC; cdr3_aa: CASSLAPASGSYEQYF
d_call: .; cdr3_length: 14; j_call: TRBJ2-7; v_call: TRBV6-6; clone_size: .; cdr3_nt: TGTGCCACCACCCAGGACACCGGAGATAGCGAGCAGTACTTC; cdr3_aa: CATTQDTGDSEQYF
d_call: .; cdr3_length: 15; j_call: TRBJ1-1; v_call: TRBV11-2; clone_size: .; cdr3_nt: TGTGCCAGCAGCTTAGATGCAGGCTGGGGCACTGAAGCTTTCTTT; cdr3_aa: CASSLDAGWGTEAFF
d_call: .; cdr3_length: 16; j_call: TRBJ2-7; v_call: TRBV18; clone_size: .; cdr3_nt: TGTGCCAGCTCACCAACCCGAACAGGGTGGGTATACGAGCAGTACTTC; cdr3_aa: CASSPTRTGWVYEQYF
d_call: .; cdr3_length: 15; j_call: TRBJ2-5; v_call: TRBV5-1; clone_size: .; cdr3_nt: TGCGCCAGCAGCTTCCAAGGGGCCAGCGGGGAGACCCAGTACTTC; cdr3_aa: CASSFQGASGETQYF
d_call: .; cdr3_length: 15; j_call: TRBJ2-7; v_call: TRBV6-6; clone_size: few; cdr3_nt: TGTGCCAGCAGTTATTGGTCCGGAGGTCCCTACGAGCAGTACTTC; cdr3_aa: CASSYWSGGPYEQYF
d_call: .; cdr3_length: 14; j_call: TRBJ1-1; v_call: TRBV10-2; clone_size: .; cdr3_nt: TGCGCCAGCAGTGAGCCCCATCATGGGACTGAAGCTTTCTTT; cdr3_aa: CASSEPHHGTEAFF
d_call: .; cdr3_length: 14; j_call: TRBJ2-7; v_call: TRBV11-2; clone_size: few; cdr3_nt: TGTGCCAGCAGCTTAGCTGTCTACTCCTACGAGCAGTACTTC; cdr3_aa: CASSLAVYSYEQYF
d_call: TRBD2; cdr3_length: 18; j_call: TRBJ2-2; v_call: TRBV5-6; clone_size: .; cdr3_nt: TGTGCCAGCAGCTTGATGTTAGAGGGAGGGGTGTATGGCGGGGAGCTGTTTTTT; cdr3_aa: CASSLMLEGGVYGGELFF
d_call: .; cdr3_length: 15; j_call: TRBJ1-1; v_call: TRBV27; clone_size: few; cdr3_nt: TGTGCCAGCAGTCCTCTCGCAGGGGTCAGGACTGAAGCTTTCTTT; cdr3_aa: CASSPLAGVRTEAFF
d_call: .; cdr3_length: 13; j_call: TRBJ2-5; v_call: TRBV29-1; clone_size: .; cdr3_nt: TGCAGCGTTGACCCAGGAAAAGAAGAGACCCAGTACTTC; cdr3_aa: CSVDPGKEETQYF
d_call: .; cdr3_length: 13; j_call: TRBJ1-6; v_call: TRBV7-3; clone_size: .; cdr3_nt: TGTGCCAGCAGCTTCTCAATTGACTCACCCCTCCACTTT; cdr3_aa: CASSFSIDSPLHF
d_call: .; cdr3_length: 14; j_call: TRBJ2-7; v_call: TRBV11-2; clone_size: .; cdr3_nt: TGTGCCAGCAGCTTAGCCTACGGATCCTACGAGCAGTACTTC; cdr3_aa: CASSLAYGSYEQYF
d_call: TRBD2; cdr3_length: 13; j_call: TRBJ2-1; v_call: TRBV30; clone_size: many; cdr3_nt: TGTGCCTCCGGGACTAGCGGGACGGGGGAGCAGTTCTTC; cdr3_aa: CASGTSGTGEQFF
d_call: TRBD1; cdr3_length: 13; j_call: TRBJ1-2; v_call: TRBV19; clone_size: .; cdr3_nt: TGTGCCAGTAGTCTCAGGGGGCTGAGTGGCTACACCTTC; cdr3_aa: CASSLRGLSGYTF